The 22 T cell receptor beta chains below come from one sample, sequenced in a study of neoadjuvant anti-PD-1 for oral cavity cancer. Assay: immunoSEQ multiplex PCR; the TCRdb copy retains only in-frame clones and omits some. Of about 14,000 clones in the sample, 76% are singletons; the top ten hold 2% to 2.5%. The time point is: after neoadjuvant nivolumab, at surgical resection. The material sequenced was PBMCs, taken after nivolumab (anti-PD-1) treatment. These receptors originate from a person aged 35 to 85 with oral cavity squamous cell carcinoma.

The V gene is TRBV4-2, the J gene TRBJ1-4, with 7 bases aligning to TRBD1. The length of the CDR3 is 14 residues. Germline CDR1 is LGHNA and CDR2 is YNFKEQ. With 3 bases clipped from V and 7 bases from J, the junction kept 5 bases outside the gene matches. In DNA form, the CDR3 reads TGTGCCAGCAGCCATGGGCAGGGGGGTGAAAAACTGTTTTTT. It translates to CASSHGQGGEKLFF.

This rearrangement joins TRBV5-5 to TRBJ2-6; D unresolved. The length of the CDR3 is 16 residues. The V and J ends lost 0 bases and 2 bases respectively, with 9 bases between them. Germline CDR1 and CDR2: SGHKS and YYEKEE (reference sequence). In DNA, the CDR3 is TGTGCCAGCAGCTTGGTAAGGGCCCCTGGGGCCAACGTCCTGACTTTC. This encodes CASSLVRAPGANVLTF.

This chain joins TRBV6-5 and TRBJ1-6, with D possibly TRBD1 on 5 matching bases. The V and J ends lost 6 bases and 2 bases respectively, with 11 bases between them. Germline CDR1 and CDR2: MNHEY and SVGAGI. This CDR3 is built from 15 residues. The CDR3 loop is CASRLRVTYNSPLHF. The CDR3 DNA sequence: TGTGCCAGCAGGCTCAGGGTAACCTATAATTCACCCCTCCACTTT.

This rearrangement joins TRBV15 to TRBJ1-1; TRBD1 aligns across 7 bases. This CDR3 has 14 amino acids. The germline CDR1 and CDR2 sequences are LNHNV and YYDKDF (reference sequence). The J segment lost 3 bases and the V segment lost 1 base, leaving 2 bases of the junction unmatched. The CDR3 loop is CATSRGGQYTEAFF. CDR3 coding DNA: TGTGCCACCAGCAGAGGGGGACAGTACACTGAAGCTTTCTTT. The variable domain in full, completed from reference TRBV15 and TRBJ1-1, reads DAMVIQNPRYQVTQFGKPVTLSCSQTLNHNVMYWYQQKSSQAPKLLFHYYDKDFNNEADTPDNFQSRRPNTSFCFLDIRSPGLGDTAMYLCATSRGGQYTEAFFGQGTRLTVV.

J is TRBJ2-2 and V is TRBV19; maybe TRBD1 (6 bases). V gave up 7 bases and J gave up 6 bases, with 15 bases separating them. Per germline, CDR1 LNHDA and CDR2 SQIVND (reference sequence). The CDR3 runs 14 residues. The chain's CDR3 is CASNPGAGAGELFF. CDR3 nucleotide sequence: TGTGCCAGTAACCCAGGGGCAGGGGCCGGGGAGCTGTTTTTT.

This clone was seen only once. The chain has TRBV7-3 and TRBJ1-1, with D perhaps TRBD1 (6 bases). V lost 0 bases and J lost 5, with 7 bases in between. This CDR3 region has 13 residues. CDR1 and CDR2 (germline): SGHTA, FQGTGA. The CDR3 is CASSLTRGTEAFF. The CDR3 DNA reads TGTGCCAGCAGCTTAACGAGGGGGACTGAAGCTTTCTTT.

The chain has TRBV2 and TRBJ1-2; possible D gene TRBD1, 5 bases. This CDR3 has 14 residues. V lost 4 bases and J lost 6, with 15 bases in between. Germline CDR1 is SNHLY and CDR2 is FYNNEI. CDR3: CASSVAGRSDGYTF. DNA of the CDR3: TGTGCCAGCAGTGTAGCAGGGCGAAGCGATGGCTACACCTTC.

The chain joins TRBV29-1 to TRBJ1-5, with D perhaps TRBD1 (6 bases). V dropped 6 bases and J dropped 2 bases, with 8 bases sitting between them. CDR3 length equals 12 residues. CDR1 is SQVTM and CDR2 is ANQGSEA in the germline V gene. The CDR3 DNA reads TGCAGCGTCAGACAGGGCAATCAGCCCCAGCATTTT. As protein: CSVRQGNQPQHF.

The chain employs TRBV5-1 and TRBJ1-4; D possibly corresponds to TRBD1 (5 bases). V lost 7 bases to trimming and J lost 6 bases, with 16 bases between them. CDR1 is SGHRS, CDR2 YFSETQ, per germline. The CDR3 contains 14 residues. CDR3 protein: CASAIGGGDEKLFF. The CDR3 DNA reads TGCGCCAGCGCGATCGGGGGAGGGGATGAAAAACTGTTTTTT.

V usage is TRBV5-1 and J usage is TRBJ1-1; no firm D call. This CDR3 region has 15 residues. CDR1 and CDR2 from the germline V gene are SGHRS and YFSETQ. V lost 0 bases and J lost 1, with 10 bases in between. The CDR3 reads CASSLAGFRNTEAFF. The CDR3 DNA sequence: TGCGCCAGCAGCTTGGCTGGGTTTCGGAACACTGAAGCTTTCTTT.

V is TRBV5-1 and J is TRBJ2-3; D is perhaps TRBD1 or TRBD2 (6 bases each). V lost 0 bases, J lost 3 bases, and 14 bases lay in between. The CDR3 length is 16 residues. The germline CDR1 and CDR2 sequences are SGHRS and YFSETQ. The CDR3 DNA sequence: TGCGCCAGCAGCTTGGCTCCGGGGGCGGGGACAGATACGCAGTATTTT. Translating gives CASSLAPGAGTDTQYF. Full variable domain (rest looked up from reference TRBV5-1 and TRBJ2-3): KAGVTQTPRYLIKTRGQQVTLSCSPISGHRSVSWYQQTPGQGLQFLFEYFSETQRNKGNFPGRFSGRQFSNSRSEMNVSTLELGDSALYLCASSLAPGAGTDTQYFGPGTRLTVL.

The chain combines TRBV2 with TRBJ1-5, with TRBD1 matching 7 bases. After removal of 2 bases from V and 3 bases from J, the junction contained 4 bases not matched to a gene. CDR1 SNHLY and CDR2 FYNNEI come from the germline V gene. The CDR3 contains 15 residues. The CDR3 DNA is TGTGCCAGCAGTGAAAAGACAGGGCTCAATCAGCCCCAGCATTTT. It codes for CASSEKTGLNQPQHF.

The chain links TRBV25-1 to TRBJ1-1, with D unresolved. Germline-derived CDR1 and CDR2 are MGHDK and SYGVNS. Trimming removed 6 bases at V and 1 base at J, with 15 bases between. This CDR3 is built from 15 residues. In nucleotides, the CDR3 is TGTGCCAGCAGGGAGGGTTTGGTTAAGAACACTGAAGCTTTCTTT. This gives the protein CASREGLVKNTEAFF. The variable domain in full, completed from reference TRBV25-1 and TRBJ1-1, reads EADIYQTPRYLVIGTGKKITLECSQTMGHDKMYWYQQDPGMELHLIHYSYGVNSTEKGDLSSESTVSRIRTEHFPLTLESARPSHTSQYLCASREGLVKNTEAFFGQGTRLTVV.

The rearrangement links TRBV19 to TRBJ2-3; D is uncertain. The germline V and J ends were trimmed by 7 bases and 5 bases, with 22 bases remaining between them. CDR1 and CDR2 (germline): LNHDA, SQIVND (reference sequence). The CDR3 has 16 residues. The CDR3 is CASTYNWGTNGDTQYF. DNA for the CDR3: TGTGCCAGTACCTATAACTGGGGTACGAATGGAGATACGCAGTATTTT.

The DNA for the CDR3 is TGTGCCAGCAGCCCCAAAAGTGTGAACACTGAAGCTTTCTTT. It codes for CASSPKSVNTEAFF. This chain uses TRBV7-6 with TRBJ1-1; no firm D call. V dropped 5 bases and J dropped 0 bases, with 10 bases sitting between them. CDR1 is SGHVS, CDR2 FNYEAQ, per germline. This CDR3 contains 14 residues.

About this clone itself: The germline gene is not matched at one end of the junction; a read error may be the cause. The gene calls are TRBV7-7 and TRBJ1-1; TRBD1 is a possible D gene (5 bases). The CDR3 is 13 amino acids. Germline CDR1 is SSHAT and CDR2 is FNYEAQ (reference sequence). In DNA form, the CDR3 reads TGTGCTAGCAGCCAAGGGGTATTTGCTGAAGCTTTCTTT. It yields the protein CASSQGVFAEAFF.

This chain uses TRBV7-8 with TRBJ1-3; maybe TRBD1 (5 bases). This CDR3 has 14 residues. Germline loops: CDR1 SGHVS, CDR2 FQNEAQ. The germline V and J ends were trimmed by 7 bases and 4 bases, with 14 bases remaining between them. The CDR3 coding sequence is TGTGCCAGCACCTCAAGGGGTTCGGGAAACACCATATATTTT. It yields the protein CASTSRGSGNTIYF.

This clone has just one count. Here the CDR3 reads CAWSVNTEAFF. The CDR3 DNA is TGTGCCTGGAGTGTAAACACTGAAGCTTTCTTT. The chain has TRBV30 and TRBJ1-1; D gene unclear. This CDR3 is 11 amino acids long. The germline V gene encodes CDR1 GTSNPN and CDR2 SVGIG (reference sequence). V lost 0 bases and J lost 2, with 1 base in between.

The chain couples TRBV4-2 to TRBJ2-3; no firm D call. V gave up 4 bases and J gave up 0 bases, with 23 bases separating them. The CDR3 consists of 19 residues. CDR1 and CDR2 from the germline V gene are LGHNA and YNFKEQ. CDR3 region: CASSPKGITLPPSTDTQYF. The DNA for the CDR3 is TGTGCCAGCAGCCCCAAAGGGATAACCCTCCCCCCTAGCACAGATACGCAGTATTTT.

This clone was counted only a few times. V and J are TRBV6-1 and TRBJ1-1; no definite D call. Germline lookup yields CDR1 MNHNS and CDR2 SASEGT. The CDR3 runs 15 residues. The germline V and J ends were trimmed by 1 base and 7 bases, with 16 bases remaining between them. CDR3 bases: TGTGCCAGCAGTGAAGACACTCCTGCCCGCCGTGAAGCTTTCTTT. Amino acid sequence: CASSEDTPARREAFF.

This clone has a handful of counts. The chain employs TRBV19 and TRBJ1-3; 7 nucleotides agree with TRBD1. The CDR3 has 14 residues. Trimming cost V 6 bases and J 4 bases; bases outside gene matches: 6. From germline, CDR1 is LNHDA and CDR2 SQIVND (reference sequence). The chain's CDR3 is CASRTGTEGNTIYF. As DNA, the CDR3 is TGTGCCAGTAGAACCGGGACAGAAGGAAACACCATATATTTT. Full variable domain (remainder filled in from reference TRBV19 and TRBJ1-3): DGGITQSPKYLFRKEGQNVTLSCEQNLNHDAMYWYRQDPGQGLRLIYYSQIVNDFQKGDIAEGYSVSREKKESFPLTVTSAQKNPTAFYLCASRTGTEGNTIYFGEGSWLTVV.

The chain employs TRBV5-1 and TRBJ2-7; D remains unclear. Trimming took 2 bases from V and 0 from J, leaving 12 bases between them. The CDR3 is 15 residues long. Germline V CDR1 and CDR2: SGHRS, YFSETQ. The CDR3 nucleotides read TGCGCCAGCAGCTTAGAAGCCGGCTCCTCCTACGAGCAGTACTTC. As protein: CASSLEAGSSYEQYF. The complete variable domain, with remaining parts taken from reference TRBV5-1 and TRBJ2-7, reads KAGVTQTPRYLIKTRGQQVTLSCSPISGHRSVSWYQQTPGQGLQFLFEYFSETQRNKGNFPGRFSGRQFSNSRSEMNVSTLELGDSALYLCASSLEAGSSYEQYFGPGTRLTVT.